This T cell receptor (beta chain) was retrieved from a study of cytomegalovirus exposure and HLA in healthy donors. Of note for this clone: Its antigen is not known.

PCR employed 60 Vbeta and 13 Jbeta primers. This table comes from immunoSEQ multiplex PCR, and its TCRdb copy is limited to in-frame clones, with some not included. Seen here are 110,000 or so clones, roughly two thirds observed once, and the top ten hold about 8%. Regarding the study as a whole: Specific recognition of CMV antigens was confirmed in vitro for a few chains (all CMV-associated). Presence/absence analyses assumed roughly uniform sequencing depth across donors.

Germline loops: CDR1 SQVTM, CDR2 ANQGSEA. Trimming left V 3 bases short and J 5 bases short, with 13 bases between. This CDR3 has 13 residues. These donors, healthy bone marrow donors, were studied. Sequenced input: PBMCs. V gene TRBV29-1 combines with J gene TRBJ2-5; tentative D call: TRBD2 (5 bases). This sequence originates from a man in his late teens or twenties in good health and CMV-seropositive. The CDR3 loop is CSVERSRGETQYF. The CDR3 coding sequence is TGCAGCGTTGAGAGGTCCCGAGGGGAGACCCAGTACTTC.